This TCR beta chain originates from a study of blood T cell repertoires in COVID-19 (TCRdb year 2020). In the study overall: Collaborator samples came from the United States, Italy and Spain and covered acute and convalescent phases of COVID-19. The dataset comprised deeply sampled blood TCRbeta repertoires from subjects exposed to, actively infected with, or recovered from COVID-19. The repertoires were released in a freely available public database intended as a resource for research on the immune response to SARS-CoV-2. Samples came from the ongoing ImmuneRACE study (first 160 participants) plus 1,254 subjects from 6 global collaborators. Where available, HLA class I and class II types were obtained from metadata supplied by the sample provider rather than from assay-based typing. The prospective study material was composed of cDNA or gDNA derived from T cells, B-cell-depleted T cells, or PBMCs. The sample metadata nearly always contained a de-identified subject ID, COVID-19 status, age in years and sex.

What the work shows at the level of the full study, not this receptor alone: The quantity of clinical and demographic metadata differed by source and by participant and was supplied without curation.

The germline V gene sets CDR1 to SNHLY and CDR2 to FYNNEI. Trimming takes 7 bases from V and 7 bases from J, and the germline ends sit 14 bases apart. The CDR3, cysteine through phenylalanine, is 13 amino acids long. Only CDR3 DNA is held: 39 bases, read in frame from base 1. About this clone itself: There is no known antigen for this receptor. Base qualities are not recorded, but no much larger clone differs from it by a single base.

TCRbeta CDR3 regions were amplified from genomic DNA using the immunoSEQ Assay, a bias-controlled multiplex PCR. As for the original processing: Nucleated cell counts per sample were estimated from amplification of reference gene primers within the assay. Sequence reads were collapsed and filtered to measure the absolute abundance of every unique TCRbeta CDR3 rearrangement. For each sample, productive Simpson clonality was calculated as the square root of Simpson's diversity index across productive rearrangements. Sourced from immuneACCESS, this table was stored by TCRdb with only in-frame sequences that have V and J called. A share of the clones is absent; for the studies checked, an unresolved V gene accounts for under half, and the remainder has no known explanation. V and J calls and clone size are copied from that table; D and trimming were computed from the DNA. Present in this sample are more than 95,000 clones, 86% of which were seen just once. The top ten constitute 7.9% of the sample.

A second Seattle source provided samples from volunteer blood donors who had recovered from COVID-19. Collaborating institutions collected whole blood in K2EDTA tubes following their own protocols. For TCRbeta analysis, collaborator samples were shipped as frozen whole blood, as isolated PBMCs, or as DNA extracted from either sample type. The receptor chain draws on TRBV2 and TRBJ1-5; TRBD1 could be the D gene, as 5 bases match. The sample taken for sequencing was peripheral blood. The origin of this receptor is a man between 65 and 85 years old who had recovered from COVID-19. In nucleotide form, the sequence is TGTGCCAGCATTTCAGGGATCGGGCAGCCCCAGCATTTT. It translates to CASISGIGQPQHF.